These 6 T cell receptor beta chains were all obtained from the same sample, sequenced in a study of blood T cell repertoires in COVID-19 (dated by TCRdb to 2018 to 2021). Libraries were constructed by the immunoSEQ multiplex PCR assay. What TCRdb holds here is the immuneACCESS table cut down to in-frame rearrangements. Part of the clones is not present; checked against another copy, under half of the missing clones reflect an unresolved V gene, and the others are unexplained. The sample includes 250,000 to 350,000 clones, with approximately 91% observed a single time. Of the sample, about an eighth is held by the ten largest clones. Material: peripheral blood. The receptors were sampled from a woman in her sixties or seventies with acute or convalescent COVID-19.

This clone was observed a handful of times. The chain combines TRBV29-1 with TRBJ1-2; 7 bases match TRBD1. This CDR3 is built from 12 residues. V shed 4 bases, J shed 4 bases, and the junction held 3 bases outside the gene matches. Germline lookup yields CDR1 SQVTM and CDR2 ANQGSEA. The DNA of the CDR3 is TGCAGCGTTGGACAGGGCGGCTATGGCTACACCTTC. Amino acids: CSVGQGGYGYTF.

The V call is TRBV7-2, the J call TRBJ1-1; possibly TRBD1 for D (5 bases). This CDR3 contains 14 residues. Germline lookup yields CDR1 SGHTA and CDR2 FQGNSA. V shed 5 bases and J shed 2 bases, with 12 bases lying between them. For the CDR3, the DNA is TGTGCCAGCAGCCCCAGGCAGGGAAACACTGAAGCTTTCTTT. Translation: CASSPRQGNTEAFF.

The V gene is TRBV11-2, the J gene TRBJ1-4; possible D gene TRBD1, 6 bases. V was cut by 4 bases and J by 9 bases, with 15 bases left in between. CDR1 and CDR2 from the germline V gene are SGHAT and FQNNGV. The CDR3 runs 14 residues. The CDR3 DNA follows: TGTGCCAGCAGCTCCACCATTACAGGGAAAAAACTGTTTTTT. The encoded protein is CASSSTITGKKLFF.

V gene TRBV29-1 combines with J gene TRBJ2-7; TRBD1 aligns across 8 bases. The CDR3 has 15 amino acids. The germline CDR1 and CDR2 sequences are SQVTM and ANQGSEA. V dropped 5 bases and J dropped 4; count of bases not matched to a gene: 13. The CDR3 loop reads CSVTGSGQEYYEQYF. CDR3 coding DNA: TGCAGCGTTACCGGATCGGGACAGGAGTATTACGAGCAGTACTTC.

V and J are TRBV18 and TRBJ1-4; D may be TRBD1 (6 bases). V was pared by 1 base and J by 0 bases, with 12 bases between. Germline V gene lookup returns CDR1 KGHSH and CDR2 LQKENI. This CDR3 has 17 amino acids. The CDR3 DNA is TGTGCCAGCTCACCACGGGGCAGGGGAGCAACTAATGAAAAACTGTTTTTT. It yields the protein CASSPRGRGATNEKLFF.

The CDR3 sequence is CASSQPGQGAEETQYF. The CDR3 DNA sequence: TGTGCCAGCAGCCAACCGGGACAGGGGGCTGAAGAGACCCAGTACTTC. The chain uses TRBV6-2 or TRBV6-3 and TRBJ2-5; 12 nucleotides match TRBD1. V shed 6 bases, J shed 3 bases, and the junction held 8 bases outside the gene matches. CDR3 size: 16 residues. The germline V gene encodes CDR1 MNHEY and CDR2 SVGEGT.